A single sample is the source of the 32 T cell receptor beta chains below, sequenced in a study of control samples from healthy donors and cancer patients. Sequencing was performed with immunoSEQ multiplex PCR; in TCRdb, only in-frame clones are kept and a portion is missing. The sample lists 210,000 or so clones, roughly nine tenths occurring once. The sample taken for sequencing was blood. Every receptor here comes from a man under 40 in good health.

This rearrangement joins TRBV6-1 to TRBJ1-5; D not certain. From germline, CDR1 is MNHNS and CDR2 SASEGT. The CDR3 runs to 14 residues. The germline V and J ends were trimmed by 1 base and 1 base, with 5 bases remaining between them. DNA for the CDR3: TGTGCCAGCAGTGAAGGGCGGAGCAATCAGCCCCAGCATTTT. This gives the protein CASSEGRSNQPQHF.

The V call is TRBV19, the J call TRBJ1-2, with 7 bases matching TRBD1. Losses at the gene ends were 5 bases for V and 4 bases for J; bases not matched to a gene: 4. Germline lookup yields CDR1 LNHDA and CDR2 SQIVND (reference sequence). This CDR3 contains 13 residues. In DNA, the CDR3 is TGTGCCAGTAGTGAAGGGGGCCCCTATGGCTACACCTTC. It encodes CASSEGGPYGYTF.

This chain connects TRBV12-3 or TRBV12-4 to TRBJ1-1, with no clear D. CDR3 length equals 13 residues. The germline V and J ends were trimmed by 6 bases and 3 bases, with 11 bases remaining between them. The CDR3 nucleotides are TGTGCCAGCAGCCCCTTGGGTTACACTGAAGCTTTCTTT. Translated, it gives CASSPLGYTEAFF.

The V call is TRBV4-1, the J call TRBJ2-3; D gene unclear. The V end lost 1 base, the J end lost 4 bases, and 6 bases lay between the germline ends. In germline, CDR1 is MGHRA, CDR2 YSYEKL. The CDR3 covers 13 residues. The CDR3 region has the DNA TGCGCCAGCAGCCAAGGCGAGGCAGATACGCAGTATTTT. It is translated as CASSQGEADTQYF.

The chain recombines TRBV24-1 with TRBJ1-2; D is perhaps TRBD1 (6 bases). The germline CDR1 and CDR2 sequences are KGHDR and SFDVKD. The CDR3 extends over 14 amino acids. V was shortened by 7 bases and J by 8 bases, with 19 bases between the two germline ends. Here the CDR3 reads CATRTEGHMEGYTF. CDR3 bases: TGTGCCACCAGAACCGAGGGACACATGGAGGGCTACACCTTC.

V usage is TRBV12-3 or TRBV12-4 and J usage is TRBJ1-1, with 7 bases that match TRBD1. V trimming: 8 bases; J trimming: 10 bases; junction bases outside the gene matches: 13. The CDR3 is 13 amino acids. The CDR3 nucleotides are TGTGCCAGCTTGATGCTAGGGGGCGGGGGAGCTTTCTTT. It translates to CASLMLGGGGAFF.

This clone occurred once. The chain is built from TRBV7-6 and TRBJ2-1; D gene ambiguous. The CDR3 totals 16 residues. Trimming removed 5 bases at V and 0 bases at J, with 14 bases between. Germline lookup yields CDR1 SGHVS and CDR2 FNYEAQ. The CDR3 DNA reads as TGTGCCAGCAGCCCGGACCCTTGGGGCTCCTACAATGAGCAGTTCTTC. Residues: CASSPDPWGSYNEQFF.

The chain has TRBV7-2 and TRBJ1-4; tentatively, D is TRBD1 (6 bases). V lost 1 base and J 2 bases, leaving 14 bases between the germline ends. This CDR3 is built from 17 residues. CDR1 is SGHTA and CDR2 is FQGNSA in the germline V gene. This CDR3 is CASSLGGGYRTNEKLFF. As DNA, the CDR3 is TGTGCCAGCAGCTTAGGGGGGGGCTATCGGACTAATGAAAAACTGTTTTTT.

The V gene is TRBV10-1, the J gene TRBJ2-1; 12 nucleotides line up with TRBD2. V was clipped by 2 bases and J by 8 bases; unmatched bases: 4. This CDR3 comprises 15 residues. CDR1 and CDR2 from the germline V gene are WNHNN and SYGVQD (reference sequence). CDR3 protein: CASSERLAGGDEQFF. The CDR3 DNA sequence: TGCGCCAGCAGTGAGCGCCTAGCGGGGGGGGATGAGCAGTTCTTC.

The rearrangement uses TRBV12-5 and TRBJ1-5, with 7 bases identical to TRBD1. The CDR3 is made up of 15 amino acids. V dropped 2 bases and J dropped 3; count of bases not matched to a gene: 4. The germline V gene has CDR1 LGHNT and CDR2 FRNRAP. Here the CDR3 DNA reads TGTGCTAGTGGTTTGCTAGGGGGCGACAATCAGCCCCAGCATTTT. Its translation is CASGLLGGDNQPQHF.

The chain couples TRBV6-1 to TRBJ2-3; possible D gene TRBD2, 6 bases. Germline V CDR1 and CDR2: MNHNS, SASEGT. The CDR3 loop spans 16 amino acids. Deletions cut 2 bases from V and 2 bases from J, with 14 bases between. The CDR3 region has the DNA TGTGCCAGCAGTGAAACGTGGGGAGGAACCACAGATACGCAGTATTTT. Translation gives CASSETWGGTTDTQYF.

The chain carries TRBV5-1 and TRBJ1-6, with D possibly matching TRBD1 (6 bases). The germline V and J ends were trimmed by 2 bases and 7 bases, with 16 bases remaining between them. CDR1 SGHRS and CDR2 YFSETQ come from the germline V gene. This CDR3 is built from 16 residues. The CDR3 sequence is CASSLGGAQFNSPLHF. CDR3 nucleotides: TGCGCCAGCAGCTTAGGGGGGGCGCAATTCAATTCACCCCTCCACTTT.

This chain connects TRBV21-1 to TRBJ1-2; the table assigns TRBD1, which was not confirmed against the DNA. TRBV21-1 is classified as a pseudogene. This CDR3 is built from 13 residues. In DNA, the CDR3 is TGTGCCAGCACCGACAGGGGGTTCTATGGCTACACCTTC. It translates to CASTDRGFYGYTF.

The chain joins TRBV5-1 to TRBJ2-1, with TRBD1 matching over 9 bases. The V and J ends lost 3 bases and 6 bases, in that order; junction bases with no gene match: 13. Germline CDR1 is SGHRS and CDR2 is YFSETQ. The CDR3 has 17 amino acids. CDR3 DNA: TGCGCCAGCAGCTCGAACTTGGGACAGGGAGGGGCCAATGAGCAGTTCTTC. This encodes CASSSNLGQGGANEQFF.

J is TRBJ1-6 and V is TRBV3-1 (or the pseudogene TRBV3-2), with 7 positions matching TRBD1. The CDR3 is 15 amino acids. Germline CDR1 LGHDT, CDR2 YNNKEL (reference sequence). Losses at the gene ends were 1 base for V and 7 bases for J; bases not matched to a gene: 4. In DNA, the CDR3 is TGTGCCAGCAGCCAAGGGGGACAGCAGAATTCACCCCTCCACTTT. Translation: CASSQGGQQNSPLHF.

V usage is TRBV6-6 and J usage is TRBJ1-2; weak D call: TRBD1 (6 bases). V was cut by 6 bases and J by 0 bases, with 11 bases left in between. The length of the CDR3 is 14 residues. Germline CDR1 reads MNHNY; CDR2 reads SVGAGI (reference sequence). As DNA, the CDR3 is TGTGCCAGCAGCGACTGGACAGCTAACTATGGCTACACCTTC. Translating it yields CASSDWTANYGYTF.

J is TRBJ1-2 and V is TRBV9; weak D call: TRBD1 (6 bases). The germline V and J ends were trimmed by 3 bases and 5 bases, with 8 bases remaining between them. The CDR3 spans 12 residues. The germline V gene has CDR1 SGDLS and CDR2 YYNGEE. CDR3 amino acids: CASSGQEYGYTF. The DNA for the CDR3 is TGTGCCAGCAGCGGACAGGAGTATGGCTACACCTTC.

In regard to this clone: In the same sample, other DNA sequences code for this CDR3. The V gene is TRBV4-1, the J gene TRBJ1-3, with a possible D match to TRBD1 (5 bases). This CDR3 has 16 residues. Trimming pared 0 bases from V and 0 bases from J, leaving 9 bases between. Germline V gene lookup returns CDR1 MGHRA and CDR2 YSYEKL. CDR3 sequence (DNA): TGCGCCAGCAGCCAAGAACGGGGCTCCTCTGGAAACACCATATATTTT. Amino acid sequence: CASSQERGSSGNTIYF.

The rearrangement links TRBV7-9 to TRBJ2-3, with TRBD2 matching over 9 bases. The CDR3 runs 15 residues. Germline assignment: CDR1 SEHNR and CDR2 FQNEAQ (reference sequence). Losses at the gene ends were 6 bases for V and 0 bases for J; bases not matched to a gene: 4. DNA for the CDR3: TGTGCCAGCAGATCTAGCGGGGCCAGCACAGATACGCAGTATTTT. This gives the protein CASRSSGASTDTQYF. Full variable domain (missing parts from reference TRBV7-9 and TRBJ2-3): DTGVSQNPRHKITKRGQNVTFRCDPISEHNRLYWYRQTLGQGPEFLTYFQNEAQLEKSRLLSDRFSAERPKGSFSTLEIQRTEQGDSAMYLCASRSSGASTDTQYFGPGTRLTVL.

This clone was detected only once. This sequence joins TRBV5-1 and TRBJ2-6, with D possibly matching TRBD2 (5 bases). Germline V gene data show CDR1 as SGHRS and CDR2 as YFSETQ. The CDR3 has 15 residues. V dropped 0 bases and J dropped 4 bases, with 8 bases sitting between them. CDR3: CASSLEGSGANVLTF. The CDR3 region has the DNA TGCGCCAGCAGCTTGGAAGGGAGCGGGGCCAACGTCCTGACTTTC.

The rearrangement joins TRBV1 to TRBJ2-1; TRBD1 was called by the table and not checked on the DNA. TRBV1 is classified as a pseudogene. The CDR3 is 14 residues long. CDR3 nucleotides: TGCACCAGGGGCGTGGGACAGATCTACAATGAGCAGTTCTTC. Encoded protein: CTRGVGQIYNEQFF.

The chain combines TRBV5-1 with TRBJ1-6; a weak D match, TRBD1 (5 bases). Trimming cost V 2 bases and J 10 bases, with 10 bases left between them. Germline loops: CDR1 SGHRS, CDR2 YFSETQ. The CDR3 contains 13 residues. CDR3 in DNA: TGCGCCAGCAGCTTCTCGGGGGGGTCACCCCTCCACTTT. It codes for CASSFSGGSPLHF. Looking up the rest from reference TRBV5-1 and TRBJ1-6 gives the full variable domain: KAGVTQTPRYLIKTRGQQVTLSCSPISGHRSVSWYQQTPGQGLQFLFEYFSETQRNKGNFPGRFSGRQFSNSRSEMNVSTLELGDSALYLCASSFSGGSPLHFGNGTRLTVT.

V usage is TRBV5-1 and J usage is TRBJ1-1, with unresolved D. In germline, CDR1 is SGHRS, CDR2 YFSETQ. This CDR3 has 13 residues. Trimming stripped 3 bases from V and 1 base from J, with 7 bases between. Here the CDR3 DNA reads TGCGCCAGCAGCTCGGGAGCGAACACTGAAGCTTTCTTT. This sequence encodes CASSSGANTEAFF.

The CDR3 nucleotides read TGTGCCAGCAGCTCGCGGGGGCCCGCCGGTGAGCAGTTCTTC. This gives the protein CASSSRGPAGEQFF. The chain has TRBV7-3 and TRBJ2-1; TRBD2 is a possible D gene (7 bases). Between the trimmed V and J ends, which lost 4 bases and 9 bases, there was a span of 16 bases. CDR1 SGHTA and CDR2 FQGTGA come from the germline V gene. CDR3 length equals 14 residues.

This chain uses TRBV6-5 with TRBJ1-5, with 8 nucleotides matching TRBD1. CDR3 length: 15 amino acids. The V gene end was trimmed by 8 bases and the J gene end by 2 bases; junction bases not matched to a gene: 8. In germline, CDR1 is MNHEY, CDR2 SVGAGI. CDR3 nucleotides: TGTGCCAGCCGACGACAGGGGTTGGGCAATCAGCCCCAGCATTTT. Residues: CASRRQGLGNQPQHF.

The chain joins TRBV21-1 to TRBJ1-2; the table's D call, TRBD1, was not checked against the DNA. TRBV21-1 corresponds to a pseudogene. This CDR3 spans 15 amino acids. The CDR3 nucleotides are TGTGCCAGCAGTGGTAACAGGGCCTTAAACTATGGCTACACCTTC. Translated: CASSGNRALNYGYTF.

This chain connects TRBV10-1 to TRBJ2-2; D possibly matches TRBD1 or TRBD2 (5 bases each). CDR1 and CDR2 (germline): WNHNN, SYGVQD (reference sequence). This CDR3 comprises 15 residues. Deletions cut 3 bases from V and 0 bases from J, with 8 bases between. CDR3 region: CASSDQGANTGELFF. The CDR3 coding sequence is TGCGCCAGCAGTGACCAGGGAGCGAACACCGGGGAGCTGTTTTTT.

The V call is TRBV21-1, the J call TRBJ1-2; TRBD1, the table's D call, was not compared with the DNA. TRBV21-1 is a pseudogene locus. The CDR3 extends over 15 amino acids. CDR3 in DNA: TGTGCCAGCAGCAAGGGACAGGCACTTGATCGGGGCTACACCTTC. Its translation is CASSKGQALDRGYTF.

The V call is TRBV3-1 (or the pseudogene TRBV3-2), the J call TRBJ1-5; no firm D call. Germline V gives CDR1 LGHDT, CDR2 YNNKEL (reference sequence). With 3 bases removed from V and 7 bases from J, the gap between germline ends came to 13 bases. The CDR3 is made up of 14 amino acids. The CDR3 region has the DNA TGTGCCAGCAGCCACAAAGCGGGTGGACAGCCCCAGCATTTT. This encodes CASSHKAGGQPQHF.

This chain joins TRBV5-6 and TRBJ1-6; D is uncertain. CDR3 length equals 18 residues. Trimming stripped 2 bases from V and 0 bases from J, with 15 bases between. CDR1 is SGHDT, CDR2 YYEEEE, per germline. For the CDR3, the DNA is TGTGCCAGCAGCTTTGGTTTGAGGTCAGGCTCCTATAATTCACCCCTCCACTTT. Encoded protein: CASSFGLRSGSYNSPLHF. The full variable domain, rest sourced from reference TRBV5-6 and TRBJ1-6, is DAGVTQSPTHLIKTRGQQVTLRCSPKSGHDTVSWYQQALGQGPQFIFQYYEEEERQRGNFPDRFSGHQFPNYSSELNVNALLLGDSALYLCASSFGLRSGSYNSPLHFGNGTRLTVT.

The chain couples TRBV6-2 or TRBV6-3 to TRBJ2-1, with D tentatively TRBD2 (6 bases). CDR1 is MNHEY, CDR2 SVGEGT, per germline. This CDR3 is built from 15 residues. V lost 1 base to trimming and J lost 0 bases, with 7 bases between them. The CDR3 here is CASSYYSGSYNEQFF. CDR3 coding DNA: TGTGCCAGCAGTTACTATAGCGGCTCCTACAATGAGCAGTTCTTC.

This clone was seen only a few times. V usage is TRBV15 and J usage is TRBJ1-5, with 7 nucleotides matching TRBD1. The V gene end was trimmed by 5 bases and the J gene end by 6 bases; junction bases not matched to a gene: 10. The CDR3 covers 15 residues. Germline lookup yields CDR1 LNHNV and CDR2 YYDKDF (reference sequence). Here the CDR3 DNA reads TGTGCCACCAGCTGGGGACAGCAAGGTAGTCAGCCCCAGCATTTT. It encodes CATSWGQQGSQPQHF.